This T cell receptor (beta chain) was profiled in a study of Graves' ophthalmopathy and Graves' hyperthyroidism. Study-wide results and limits: Most thyroid-expanded clonotypes exceeding 0.001 frequency were also found in blood.

Points on this clonotype: As yet, its antigen is unknown.

Ophthalmopathy donors were characterized by moderate-to-severe activity, CAS of at least 3, NOSPECS of at least 4, and duration under 3 months. As the starting material, roughly 10 ml of fresh peripheral blood yielded the PBMCs. CDR3 length: 15 residues. Germline CDR1 is MNHNS and CDR2 is SASEGT. Trimming took 7 bases from V and 6 from J; bases not matched to a gene: 9. Transcripts of RNA were the source for amplifying TCR beta CDR3 regions. After a first-round RT-PCR with HTBI primers, a second-round multiplex PCR was run. TCRdb independently ran MiXCR on the multiplex PCR reads; one entry per CDR3 protein. Of nearly 400,000 distinct CDR3 sequences listed, approximately 16% are singletons.

The chain uses TRBV6-1 and TRBJ1-2, with 12 positions matching TRBD1. This receptor was obtained from a woman aged 18-29 years with Graves' ophthalmopathy. Material for sequencing was peripheral blood. This CDR3 reads CASMDSGQGANGYTF. In DNA form, the CDR3 reads TGTGCCAGCATGGATTCGGGACAGGGGGCTAATGGCTACACCTTC.